The clone carrying this T cell receptor beta chain was observed at least ten times. With TRAV- and TRBV-specific primers, first-strand cDNA was made, covering the alpha and beta chains. TCRs were put through roughly 19 PCR cycles of amplification with Phusion. A constant-region primer and the V-primer adapter served as the primer pair. TCRdb itself ran the reads through MiXCR, one entry per CDR3 protein. There are tens of thousands of distinct CDR3 sequences in the sample; 17% occur only once, and over 1.2% lies in the top ten. Time point given: after trial treatment. Noted treatment: LDRT plus nivolumab, ipilimumab, low-dose cyclophosphamide and aspirin (RACIN trial). Every donor's regimen consisted of nivolumab, ipilimumab, aspirin, low-dose cyclophosphamide and low-dose radiotherapy. This entry belongs to a study of low-dose radiotherapy and immunotherapy resistance in tumors. Study-level information: Participants in Cohort 1 were administered 0.5 Gy per fraction at 2-week intervals, to a cumulative dose of 6.5 Gy.

Germline V CDR1 and CDR2: DFQATT, SNEGSKA (reference sequence). V lost 4 bases, J lost 1 base, and 17 bases lay in between. The CDR3 totals 15 residues. The clonotype was recovered from a male donor with prostate cancer. The chain links TRBV20-1 to TRBJ2-7; D perhaps matches TRBD2 (5 bases). This specimen consisted of PBMCs, obtained after low-dose radiotherapy plus immunotherapy. The CDR3 nucleotides are TGCAGTGCTACCCGGTCGAGCCGGGGTTCCTACGAGCAGTACTTC. Its translation: CSATRSSRGSYEQYF.